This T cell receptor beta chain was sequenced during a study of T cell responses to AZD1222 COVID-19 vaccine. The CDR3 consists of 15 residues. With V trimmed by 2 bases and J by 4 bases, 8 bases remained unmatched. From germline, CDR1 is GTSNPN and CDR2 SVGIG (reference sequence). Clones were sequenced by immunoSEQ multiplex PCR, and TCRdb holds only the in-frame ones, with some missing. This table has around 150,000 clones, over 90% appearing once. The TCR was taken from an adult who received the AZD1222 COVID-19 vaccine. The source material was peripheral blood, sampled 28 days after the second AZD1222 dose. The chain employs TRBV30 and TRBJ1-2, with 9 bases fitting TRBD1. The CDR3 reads CAWSPKDRGTYGYTF. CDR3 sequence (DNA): TGTGCCTGGAGTCCAAAGGACAGGGGCACCTATGGCTACACCTTC. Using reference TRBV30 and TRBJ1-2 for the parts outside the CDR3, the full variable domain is SQTIHQWPATLVQPVGSPLSLECTVEGTSNPNLYWYRQAAGRGLQLLFYSVGIGQISSEVPQNLSASRPQDRQFILSSKKLLLSDSGFYLCAWSPKDRGTYGYTFGSGTRLTVV.